This record covers a single T cell receptor beta chain. Its antigen is unknown. This sample is drawn from a study of cytotoxic CD8 clonotypes in ibrutinib-treated CLL. Study summary: The patients comprised some twelve relapsed/refractory and about 16 treatment-naive cases, approximately 18 IGHV unmutated.

Germline CDR1 SQVTM, CDR2 ANQGSEA. This CDR3 is 14 amino acids long. Losses at the gene ends were 6 bases for V and 6 bases for J; bases not matched to a gene: 6. Findings of the study overall: In comparison with age-matched healthy donors, baseline clonality was higher and tracked circulating CD8+ T-cell counts. At ibrutinib response, clonality increased, and at progression it declined back toward baseline. Sustained-remission patients were sampled at one set of times and progressing patients at different ones.

Data came from immunoSEQ multiplex PCR; TCRdb stores just in-frame clones and leaves some out. The table shows 300,000 to 400,000 clones, with roughly two thirds occurring only once. Sequencing used PBMCs, obtained after 36 months of ibrutinib treatment. The chain joins TRBV29-1 to TRBJ2-2; 11 positions agree with TRBD1. The sequence came from a human donor with chronic lymphocytic leukemia. CDR3 protein: CSVSGTGGSGELFF. CDR3 bases: TGCAGCGTCTCGGGGACAGGGGGTTCCGGGGAGCTGTTTTTT.